This T cell receptor (beta chain) originates from a study of CD8+ T cells in alopecia areata. The study's findings and limits: Clonality was higher in lesional than normal scalp, especially in alopecia totalis/universalis. Tissue-resident alphabeta T cells belonging to normal skin likewise get sequenced within scalp specimens. Patients shared TCRs less clearly than mice did, possibly owing to HLA.

A word on this clone: As yet, its antigen is unknown.

CD4+ and CD8+ T cells were sorted from PBMCs. Germline CDR1 and CDR2: LNHNV and YYDKDF (reference sequence). CDR3 length equals 14 residues. V was clipped by 0 bases and J by 5 bases, with 8 bases between them. Sequencing used cDNA as its template, made by extracting RNA and reverse transcribing it. This table comes from immunoSEQ multiplex PCR, and its TCRdb copy is limited to in-frame clones, with some not included. The data contain approximately 99,000 clones, approximately 60% of them seen just once; the ten biggest clones take up more than 20%. This receptor was taken from a human donor in good health. Material for sequencing was CD8+ T cells sorted from blood. V is TRBV15 and J is TRBJ2-4; no reliable D call. CDR3 sequence (DNA): TGTGCCACCAGCAGAGATCACGAGGAAAACATTCAGTACTTC. Translated, it gives CATSRDHEENIQYF.